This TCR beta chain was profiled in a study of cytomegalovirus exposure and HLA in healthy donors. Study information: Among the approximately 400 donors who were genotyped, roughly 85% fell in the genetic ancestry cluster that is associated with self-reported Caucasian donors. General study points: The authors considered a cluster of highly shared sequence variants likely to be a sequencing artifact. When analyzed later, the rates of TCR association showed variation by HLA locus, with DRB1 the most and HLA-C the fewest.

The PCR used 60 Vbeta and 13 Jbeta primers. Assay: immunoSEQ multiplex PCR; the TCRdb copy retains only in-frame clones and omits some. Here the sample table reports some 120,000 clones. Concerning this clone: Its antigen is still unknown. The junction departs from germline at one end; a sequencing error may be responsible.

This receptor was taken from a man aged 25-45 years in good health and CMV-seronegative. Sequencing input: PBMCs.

The CDR3 DNA is TGTGCCAGCAGCTACTTAATGAACACTGAAGCTTTCTTT. Translating gives CASSYLMNTEAFF. The V gene is TRBV6-5, the J gene TRBJ1-1; D is ambiguous. The CDR3 runs to 13 residues. Germline V gene data show CDR1 as MNHEY and CDR2 as SVGAGI.